This T cell receptor (beta chain) originates from a study of CD8 T cells in Susac syndrome. This CDR3 has 13 residues. Germline-derived CDR1 and CDR2 are LGHDT and YNNKEL (reference sequence). The V and J ends lost 4 bases and 4 bases respectively, with 10 bases between them. Reverse transcription used about 0.45 to 1 ug RNA and random hexamers. Each CDR3 protein is one row after TCRdb ran MiXCR on the immunoSEQ multiplex PCR reads. This sample has tens of thousands of distinct CDR3 sequences, with 93% found just once. The sample comprised CD4+ T cells from PBMCs. The chain combines TRBV3-1 with TRBJ1-2; D is unresolved. This TCR derives from a human donor with Susac syndrome. DNA for the CDR3: TGTGCCAGCAGCCTTACCGTGGGCTATGGCTACACCTTC. This translates into CASSLTVGYGYTF.